These T cell receptor beta chains were read from a single sample in a study of cytomegalovirus exposure and HLA in healthy donors. Produced via immunoSEQ multiplex PCR; TCRdb's table is partial and in-frame only. Here the sample spans under 200,000 clones, under 95% being singletons. What was sequenced was PBMCs. Receptor source: a woman between 18 and 30 years old in good health and CMV-seropositive. The CDR3 runs from the conserved cysteine through the conserved F or W. The D gene is left open where the match is weak. Clone sizes are given selectively: once, few, many, or a class where the clone is expanded.

J gene: TRBJ2-1
clone size: -
V gene: TRBV18
CDR3 length: 15
D gene: TRBD2
CDR3 DNA: TGTGCCAGCTCACCGACTGGGGGGGCCTACAATGAGCAGTTCTTC
CDR3 protein: CASSPTGGAYNEQFF

J gene: TRBJ2-1
clone size: -
V gene: TRBV6-5
CDR3 length: 12
D gene: TRBD2
CDR3 DNA: TGTGCGACTAGCGGGGGGTTTAATGAGCAGTTCTTC
CDR3 protein: CATSGGFNEQFF

J gene: TRBJ1-1
clone size: -
V gene: TRBV6-5
CDR3 length: 13
D gene: -
CDR3 DNA: TGTGCCAGCCGGGAGCTCGGAGACACTGAAGCTTTCTTT
CDR3 protein: CASRELGDTEAFF

J gene: TRBJ2-7
clone size: -
V gene: TRBV5-1
CDR3 length: 14
D gene: TRBD1
CDR3 DNA: TGCGCCAGCAGCTGGGGACAGGGTATCAACGAGCAGTACTTC
CDR3 protein: CASSWGQGINEQYF

J gene: TRBJ2-1
clone size: -
V gene: TRBV7-8
CDR3 length: 16
D gene: TRBD2
CDR3 DNA: TGTGCCAGCACGGCGACGATAGCGGGGTCCTACAATGAGCAGTTCTTC
CDR3 protein: CASTATIAGSYNEQFF

J gene: TRBJ1-3
clone size: -
V gene: TRBV13
CDR3 length: 16
D gene: TRBD1
CDR3 DNA: TGTGCCAGCAGCTTCGGAACAGGGGCCTCTGGAAACACCATATATTTT
CDR3 protein: CASSFGTGASGNTIYF

J gene: TRBJ1-5
clone size: -
V gene: TRBV19
CDR3 length: 15
D gene: -
CDR3 DNA: TGTGCCAGTAGTATCAGGGGACCCCTTAATCAGCCCCAGCATTTT
CDR3 protein: CASSIRGPLNQPQHF

J gene: TRBJ1-5
clone size: -
V gene: TRBV29-1
CDR3 length: 13
D gene: TRBD1
CDR3 DNA: TGCAGCGTTGGGGACAGGGTTAATCAGCCCCAGCATTTT
CDR3 protein: CSVGDRVNQPQHF

J gene: TRBJ2-7
clone size: once
V gene: TRBV7-2
CDR3 length: 15
D gene: TRBD2
CDR3 DNA: TGTGCCAGCAGCGGCGGGACTAGCGGGAGCTCCGAGCAGTACTTC
CDR3 protein: CASSGGTSGSSEQYF

J gene: TRBJ1-2
clone size: -
V gene: TRBV4-1
CDR3 length: 15
D gene: -
CDR3 DNA: TGCGCCAGCAGCCAAGCCAAACAGCCATTCTATGGCTACACCTTC
CDR3 protein: CASSQAKQPFYGYTF

J gene: TRBJ1-5
clone size: -
V gene: TRBV4-1
CDR3 length: 15
D gene: TRBD1
CDR3 DNA: TGCGCCAGCAGCCGACCAGACAGGGACAATCAGCCCCAGCATTTT
CDR3 protein: CASSRPDRDNQPQHF

J gene: TRBJ1-1
clone size: -
V gene: TRBV19
CDR3 length: 13
D gene: -
CDR3 DNA: TGTGCCAGTAGTATGGGGCCGTACACTGAAGCTTTCTTT
CDR3 protein: CASSMGPYTEAFF

J gene: TRBJ1-4
clone size: -
V gene: TRBV5-6
CDR3 length: 16
D gene: -
CDR3 DNA: TGTGCCAGCAGCTTGGCCGCGGGGAGGGTTGATGAAAAACTGTTTTTT
CDR3 protein: CASSLAAGRVDEKLFF

J gene: TRBJ2-7
clone size: -
V gene: TRBV10-1
CDR3 length: 14
D gene: TRBD1
CDR3 DNA: TGCGCCAGCCCCGCTAAGACAGGGGTCTACGAGCAGTACTTC
CDR3 protein: CASPAKTGVYEQYF

J gene: TRBJ2-7
clone size: once
V gene: TRBV28
CDR3 length: 15
D gene: TRBD1
CDR3 DNA: TGTGCCAGCAGTCCCGCGGACAGGGTATCCTACGAGCAGTACTTC
CDR3 protein: CASSPADRVSYEQYF

J gene: TRBJ2-5
clone size: -
V gene: TRBV27
CDR3 length: 14
D gene: -
CDR3 DNA: TGTGCCAGCAGTCGTGCGGGGCTCCAAGAGACCCAGTACTTC
CDR3 protein: CASSRAGLQETQYF

J gene: TRBJ2-5
clone size: -
V gene: TRBV25-1
CDR3 length: 16
D gene: TRBD2
CDR3 DNA: TGTGCCAGCAGTGTGCTGTTAGCGGGAGTGCAAGAGACCCAGTACTTC
CDR3 protein: CASSVLLAGVQETQYF

J gene: TRBJ2-2
clone size: -
V gene: TRBV13
CDR3 length: 14
D gene: -
CDR3 DNA: TGTGCCAGCAGCTTCAGGGGCGGAACCGGGGAGCTGTTTTTT
CDR3 protein: CASSFRGGTGELFF